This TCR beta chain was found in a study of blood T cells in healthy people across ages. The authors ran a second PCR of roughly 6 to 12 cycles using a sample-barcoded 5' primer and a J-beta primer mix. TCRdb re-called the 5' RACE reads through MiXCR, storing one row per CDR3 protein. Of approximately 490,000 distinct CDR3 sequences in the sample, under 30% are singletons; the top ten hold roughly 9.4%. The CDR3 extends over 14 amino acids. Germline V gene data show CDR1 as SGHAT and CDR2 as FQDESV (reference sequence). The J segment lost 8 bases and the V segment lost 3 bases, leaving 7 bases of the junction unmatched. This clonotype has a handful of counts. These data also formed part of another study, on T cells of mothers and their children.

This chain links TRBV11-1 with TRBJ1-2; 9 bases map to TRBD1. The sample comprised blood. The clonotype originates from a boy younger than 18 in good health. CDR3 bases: TGTGCCAGCAGCTTCTCTGGACAGGGGAGCGGCTACACCTTC. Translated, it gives CASSFSGQGSGYTF.